This T cell receptor (beta chain) was sequenced in a study of cytomegalovirus exposure and HLA in healthy donors. Findings and limits, study-wide: That first-cohort TCR clusters tended to co-occur in the roughly 130 validation repertoires was found in a later analysis.

Germline CDR1 ENHRY, CDR2 SYGVKD. The CDR3 is 14 amino acids. V was clipped by 10 bases and J by 2 bases, with 17 bases between them. With respect to this clone: Its specificity is not known.

The data were produced by immunoSEQ multiplex PCR, yet TCRdb's version contains in-frame clones alone and is incomplete. The sample consists of about 43,000 clones, roughly nine tenths of them appearing once. The V call is TRBV10-3, the J call TRBJ2-5; D possibly corresponds to TRBD1 (6 bases). Sequenced input: PBMCs. The receptor was isolated from a man younger than 30 in good health and CMV-seronegative. CDR3 nucleotide sequence: TGTGCCACCGGCCCCAGGGGCTATCAAGAGACCCAGTACTTC. Protein: CATGPRGYQETQYF.